These T cell receptor beta chains were read from a single sample in a study of blood T cell repertoires in COVID-19. Profiled with immunoSEQ multiplex PCR; TCRdb holds only in-frame clones, not every one. The table records about 130,000 clones, 75% to 90% of them present only once. Source material: peripheral blood. These receptors were obtained from a woman older than 75 with COVID-19, enrolled during active disease. Both conserved end residues are part of each CDR3.

V: TRBV5-5; CDR3: CASSPLAGTGLSNQPQHF
V: TRBV3-1/TRBV3-2; CDR3: CASRLRETGELFF
V: TRBV10-3; CDR3: CAIRVDRSTGELFF
V: TRBV12-3/TRBV12-4; CDR3: CASSLGQTYEQYF
V: TRBV7-8; CDR3: CASSLRNRGARDIQYF
V: TRBV18; CDR3: CASSPPNDRVGKLFF
V: TRBV19; CDR3: CASKTGANSNQPQHF
V: TRBV9; CDR3: CASSPGQGNDEQFF
V: TRBV23-1; CDR3: CAPSVYGTGKGYTF
V: TRBV3-1/TRBV3-2; CDR3: CASSQDVRGTGYEQYF
V: TRBV18; CDR3: CASSPSAGGYGYTF
V: TRBV9; CDR3: CASSPRRDRTNYGYTF
V: TRBV9; CDR3: CASTRDTSSGNTIYF
V: TRBV25-1; CDR3: CASGLAGGPETQYF
V: TRBV9; CDR3: CASSAPAGDTQYF
V: TRBV7-9; CDR3: CASSSQGPGANVLTF
V: TRBV20-1; CDR3: CSASTGYSNQPQHF
V: TRBV6-5; CDR3: CASSGTSGTQQYF
V: TRBV6-2/TRBV6-3; CDR3: CASSYGTGAVGANVLTF
V: TRBV19; CDR3: CASSIVDRVTEAFF
V: TRBV2; CDR3: CASRGYFSGRETQYF
V: TRBV3-1/TRBV3-2; CDR3: CASSRGRGGIRAGELFF
V: TRBV9; CDR3: CASSVQGSYNSPLHF
V: TRBV3-1/TRBV3-2; CDR3: CASSQERAPNTGELFF
V: TRBV3-1/TRBV3-2; CDR3: CASSQEPAGTSGPKEQFF
V: TRBV11-2; CDR3: CASSLGLVQFF
V: TRBV25-1; CDR3: CASFDRMNTEAFF
V: TRBV3-1/TRBV3-2; CDR3: CASSQPTGGRDSPLHF
V: TRBV2; CDR3: CASSETHGGQPQHF
V: TRBV6-5; CDR3: CASTRADEQYF
V: TRBV2; CDR3: CASSVGQPLSYEQYF
V: TRBV28; CDR3: CASSLSPEDYGYTF
V: TRBV4-3; CDR3: CASSQGRDRTNYGYTF
V: TRBV24-1; CDR3: CATSGPGGGGYNEQFF
V: TRBV19; CDR3: CASSIVSTGGGYTF
V: TRBV4-2; CDR3: CASSQDPTRLAGGLGSSTDTQYF
V: TRBV27; CDR3: CASQASPHADTQYF
V: TRBV27; CDR3: CASSSRQSLNYGYTF
V: TRBV7-3; CDR3: CASSSRHGDTQYF
V: TRBV29-1; CDR3: CSIQREEQFF
V: TRBV4-2; CDR3: CASSQGTRGAGAKNIQYF
V: TRBV9; CDR3: CASSEGLAATDTQYF
V: TRBV7-9; CDR3: CASSLAPGASREQYF
V: TRBV9; CDR3: CASSATSGGRTDTQYF
V: TRBV19; CDR3: CASRQQGHNSPLHF
V: TRBV7-9; CDR3: CASSSDLLREQFF
V: TRBV24-1; CDR3: CATSDFRGLGTQYF
V: TRBV20-1; CDR3: CSASSTSGMGKQFF
V: TRBV2; CDR3: CASIPGGTEAFF
V: TRBV5-3; CDR3: CARTLGGGMDQPQHF
V: TRBV7-8; CDR3: CASSLGTEYYEQYF
V: TRBV5-1; CDR3: CASSLGQGASEQYF
V: TRBV4-1; CDR3: CASSQGLGQGLNQPQHF
V: TRBV3-1/TRBV3-2; CDR3: CASSQKHPYGYTF
V: TRBV16; CDR3: CASSQSQGAAYNEQFF
V: TRBV5-6; CDR3: CASSPGGPHGGYTF